The TCR beta chain under discussion was sequenced for a study of blood T cell repertoires in COVID-19. The table lists this clone with a count of one. Data came from immunoSEQ multiplex PCR; TCRdb stores just in-frame clones and leaves some out. The sample yields fewer than 150,000 clones, approximately 80% seen once. With 8 bases removed from V and 3 bases from J, the gap between germline ends came to 22 bases. The CDR3 totals 16 residues. Germline V CDR1 and CDR2: MNHNY, SVGAGI (reference sequence). The source is a human donor in a cohort sampled during active COVID-19. The gene calls are TRBV6-6 and TRBJ1-2; D gene uncertain. The sequenced sample was peripheral blood. The chain's CDR3 is CASQFGGVSRDYGYTF. The DNA for the CDR3 is TGTGCCAGCCAATTCGGCGGGGTCAGTCGGGACTATGGCTACACCTTC.